A single sample gave rise to the 19 T cell receptor beta chains below, sequenced in a study of blood T cells in healthy people across ages. For the second PCR, which ran for 7 to 11 cycles, a sample-barcoded 5' primer and a J-beta primer mix were used. Using its own MiXCR run on the 5' RACE reads, TCRdb lists one record per CDR3 protein. Of 1.5 million to 2 million distinct CDR3 sequences listed, roughly 27% are singletons. The sequenced material came from blood. The receptors were gathered from a woman aged 30 to 39 in good health.

The rearrangement links TRBV2 to TRBJ2-7; the D gene is possibly TRBD2 (5 bases). Germline V CDR1 and CDR2: SNHLY, FYNNEI. CDR3 length: 14 residues. V dropped 7 bases and J dropped 0 bases, with 13 bases sitting between them. The DNA for the CDR3 is TGTGCCAGCAATGTCAGAGGGCCCTCCTACGAGCAGTACTTC. It translates to CASNVRGPSYEQYF. The full variable domain, in which reference TRBV2 and TRBJ2-7 provide the parts outside the CDR3, is EPEVTQTPSHQVTQMGQEVILRCVPISNHLYFYWYRQILGQKVEFLVSFYNNEISEKSEIFDDQFSVERPDGSNFTLKIRSTKLEDSAMYFCASNVRGPSYEQYFGPGTRLTVT.

The V and J genes are TRBV7-9 and TRBJ1-4, with 7 nucleotides matching TRBD1. The germline CDR1 and CDR2 sequences are SEHNR and FQNEAQ (reference sequence). Trimming took 5 bases from V and 3 from J; bases not matched to a gene: 9. This CDR3 contains 16 residues. DNA for the CDR3: TGTGCCAGCAGCCCACGCAGACAGGGCCCTAATGAAAAACTGTTTTTT. Translating it yields CASSPRRQGPNEKLFF.

The chain couples TRBV20-1 to TRBJ2-1; 9 bases are shared with TRBD2. This CDR3 has 15 amino acids. V lost 0 bases, J lost 9 bases, and 9 bases stayed unmatched. Germline loops: CDR1 DFQATT, CDR2 SNEGSKA (reference sequence). This CDR3 is CSARDPLRGGIEQFF. CDR3 DNA: TGCAGTGCTAGAGATCCGCTGCGGGGGGGCATTGAGCAGTTCTTC.

Many counts were recorded for this clonotype. The V gene is TRBV29-1, the J gene TRBJ1-2, with a tentative D call TRBD1 (5 bases). CDR3 length: 14 amino acids. Trimming left V 6 bases short and J 2 bases short, with 16 bases between. CDR1 and CDR2 (germline): SQVTM, ANQGSEA. The CDR3 sequence: CSVPSIGGNYGYTF. The CDR3 DNA is TGCAGCGTACCTTCTATCGGGGGAAACTATGGCTACACCTTC.

This clonotype was seen ten or more times. The chain links TRBV6-5 to TRBJ2-1; 10 nucleotides match TRBD2. The CDR3 is 16 amino acids. Losses at the gene ends were 5 bases for V and 1 base for J; bases not matched to a gene: 5. Germline V CDR1 and CDR2: MNHEY, SVGAGI. CDR3 residues: CASSPLAGVSYNEQFF. The CDR3 region has the DNA TGTGCCAGCAGTCCGCTAGCGGGAGTGTCCTACAATGAGCAGTTCTTC.

In this sample, this clonotype turned up once. The rearrangement uses TRBV28 and TRBJ2-6, with D possibly being TRBD2 (7 bases). The germline CDR1 and CDR2 sequences are MDHEN and SYDVKM. The CDR3 sequence is 18 residues long. Trimming stripped 5 bases from V and 0 bases from J, with 17 bases between. The CDR3: CASSPRDGGRSGANVLTF. As DNA, the CDR3 is TGTGCCAGCAGTCCCCGGGACGGGGGGCGCTCTGGGGCCAACGTCCTGACTTTC.

This chain connects TRBV5-1 to TRBJ2-6, with D unresolved. CDR1 is SGHRS and CDR2 is YFSETQ in the germline V gene. The ends were cut back, 2 bases at V and 1 base at J, with 7 bases in the middle. The CDR3 is 15 residues long. The CDR3 DNA is TGCGCCAGCAGCTTTACGGAGTCTGGGGCCAACGTCCTGACTTTC. Its protein is CASSFTESGANVLTF.

The chain couples TRBV11-2 to TRBJ2-3, with D possibly TRBD2 on 5 matching bases. With 5 bases removed from V and 10 bases from J, the gap between germline ends came to 13 bases. The germline CDR1 and CDR2 sequences are SGHAT and FQNNGV. The CDR3 covers 12 residues. The CDR3 coding sequence is TGTGCCAGCAGCCCCCGCGGGTACGCGCAGTATTTT. Its translation is CASSPRGYAQYF.

This clonotype turned up a few times. CDR3 sequence reads: CASSPLADNYGYTF. The CDR3 nucleotides are TGTGCCAGCTCACCTTTGGCAGACAACTATGGCTACACCTTC. V and J are TRBV18 and TRBJ1-2; no clear D. CDR1 and CDR2 (germline): KGHSH, LQKENI. V was clipped by 3 bases and J by 2 bases, with 10 bases between them. This CDR3 spans 14 amino acids.

This rearrangement joins TRBV28 to TRBJ2-6, with D unclear. With 5 bases removed from V and 1 base from J, the gap between germline ends came to 9 bases. CDR1 MDHEN and CDR2 SYDVKM come from the germline V gene. This CDR3 contains 15 residues. CDR3 region: CASSLIESGANVLTF. DNA for the CDR3: TGTGCCAGCAGTCTCATAGAGTCTGGGGCCAACGTCCTGACTTTC.

This sequence joins TRBV20-1 and TRBJ1-2; D possibly corresponds to TRBD1 (5 bases). Germline V gene lookup returns CDR1 DFQATT and CDR2 SNEGSKA (reference sequence). The CDR3 loop spans 12 amino acids. Deletions cut 6 bases from V and 8 bases from J, with 16 bases between. The CDR3 DNA reads as TGCAGTGCCCGCCGGGGTAGGGGAGGCTACACCTTC. Its protein product is CSARRGRGGYTF.

V usage is TRBV7-2 and J usage is TRBJ1-1; TRBD1 matches 7 bases. The germline V gene has CDR1 SGHTA and CDR2 FQGNSA. The ends lost 2 bases at V and 5 bases at J; junction bases unmatched: 11. The CDR3 has 16 amino acids. DNA of the CDR3: TGTGCCAGCAGCTTATCGGCCATTAGGGGGCGAACTGAAGCTTTCTTT. Its protein product is CASSLSAIRGRTEAFF.

Comment on this clonotype: The junction departs from germline at one end; a sequencing error may be responsible. The chain carries TRBV12-3 or TRBV12-4 and TRBJ2-3, with a weak D call TRBD1 (6 bases). The CDR3 consists of 16 residues. The CDR3 is CASSSYRAWGTDTEYF. In DNA, the CDR3 is TGTGCCAGCAGTTCATACAGGGCTTGGGGCACAGATACGGAGTATTTT.

The genes are TRBV30 and TRBJ2-7; TRBD1 agrees at 9 bases. The CDR3 is made up of 13 amino acids. V was pared by 2 bases and J by 3 bases, with 2 bases of the junction left unmatched. Germline CDR1 GTSNPN, CDR2 SVGIG (reference sequence). CDR3 coding DNA: TGTGCCTGGAGTACGGGACAGGGCTACGAGCAGTACTTC. Its translation: CAWSTGQGYEQYF. The whole variable domain, remainder taken from reference TRBV30 and TRBJ2-7, is SQTIHQWPATLVQPVGSPLSLECTVEGTSNPNLYWYRQAAGRGLQLLFYSVGIGQISSEVPQNLSASRPQDRQFILSSKKLLLSDSGFYLCAWSTGQGYEQYFGPGTRLTVT.

The V call is TRBV3-1, the J call TRBJ2-7; perhaps TRBD1 as D (6 bases). The CDR3 sequence is 13 residues long. The V gene lost 3 bases and the J gene lost 6 bases, with 12 bases spanning the gap. CDR1 and CDR2 from the germline V gene are LGHDT and YNNKEL (reference sequence). CDR3 in amino acids: CASSQGTGFEQYF. The CDR3 bases are TGTGCCAGCAGCCAGGGTACAGGGTTCGAGCAGTACTTC.

This chain joins TRBV6-1 and TRBJ2-1; the D is unclear. Germline V gives CDR1 MNHNS, CDR2 SASEGT. Trimming cost V 4 bases and J 0 bases, with 16 bases left between them. CDR3 length: 17 residues. The CDR3 spells CASSVGHLSHSYNEQFF. As DNA, the CDR3 is TGTGCCAGCAGTGTAGGCCATCTCAGTCACTCCTACAATGAGCAGTTCTTC.

This clonotype appeared a few times. The rearrangement uses TRBV5-1 and TRBJ2-5; TRBD2 agrees at 13 bases. With 3 bases clipped from V and 1 base from J, the junction kept 3 bases outside the gene matches. Germline lookup yields CDR1 SGHRS and CDR2 YFSETQ. The CDR3 extends over 16 amino acids. The chain's CDR3 is CASSSTSGGVQETQYF. The CDR3 DNA reads TGCGCCAGCAGCTCCACTAGCGGGGGGGTCCAAGAGACCCAGTACTTC.

On this clonotype: This may be a read error, as it is one base from a much larger clone. The chain is built from TRBV18 and TRBJ2-7, with TRBD2 matching over 16 bases. V lost 5 bases, J lost 7 bases, and 11 bases stayed unmatched. This CDR3 spans 17 amino acids. CDR1 and CDR2 (germline): KGHSH, LQKENI. DNA of the CDR3: TGTGCCAGCTCAGCCTCCAGGGGACTAGCGGGAGGGCTTGAGCAGTACTTC. Translating it yields CASSASRGLAGGLEQYF.

The chain couples TRBV7-6 to TRBJ1-3, with D perhaps matching TRBD1 (5 bases). The V gene's germline CDR1 is SGHVS and CDR2 FNYEAQ. The CDR3 has 17 residues. V was pared by 0 bases and J by 0 bases, with 12 bases between. CDR3 in amino acids: CASSLAMGPSSGNTIYF. The CDR3 DNA reads TGTGCCAGCAGCTTAGCGATGGGGCCTTCCTCTGGAAACACCATATATTTT.